This T cell receptor (beta chain) comes out of a study of blood T cell repertoires in COVID-19 (dated by TCRdb to about 2020). Context from the whole study: The collaborator samples originated in the United States, Italy and Spain and spanned the acute and convalescent phases of COVID-19. The prospective study material was composed of cDNA or gDNA derived from T cells, B-cell-depleted T cells, or PBMCs. Deeply sampled blood TCRbeta repertoires from subjects exposed to, actively infected with, or recovered from COVID-19 were included in the dataset. The repertoires were made available in a free public database intended to serve as a resource for research on the immune response to SARS-CoV-2. Samples came from the ongoing ImmuneRACE study (first 160 participants) plus 1,254 subjects from 6 global collaborators. Sample metadata almost always included a de-identified subject ID, COVID-19 status, age in years and sex. Where available, HLA class I and class II types were taken from metadata supplied by the sample provider and were not determined by assay-based typing.

Study-wide findings and limitations: Clinical and demographic metadata were provided uncurated, with the amount varying by source and participant.

TCRbeta CDR3 regions were amplified from genomic DNA by means of the immunoSEQ Assay, a bias-controlled multiplex PCR. On the study's bioinformatics: The number of nucleated cells in each sample was estimated by amplification of reference gene primers within the assay. Sequence reads were collapsed and filtered to measure the absolute abundance of every unique TCRbeta CDR3 rearrangement. For each sample, productive Simpson clonality was calculated as the square root of Simpson's diversity index over productive rearrangements. This is the immuneACCESS table as TCRdb keeps it, with only in-frame sequences that have V and J called. A part of the clones is gone; compared with another copy, unresolved V genes explain less than half, and the rest is unexplained. Clone size and V and J calls were adopted from that table, with D and trimming inferred from the DNA. The sample includes about 84,000 clones, with about three quarters observed a single time. The ten most abundant clones make up around 5% of the sample.

Worth noting for this clone: The target of this receptor is not known. One base away there is no much larger clone; base qualities are not given.

Each collaborating institution followed its own protocols to collect whole blood in K2EDTA tubes. Collaborator samples were shipped for TCRbeta analysis as frozen whole blood, isolated PBMCs, or DNA extracted from either sample type. For CDR1 and CDR2, the germline V gene lists KGHDR and SFDVKD. At the junction V is shortened by 3 bases and J by 7 bases, with 17 bases in between. The CDR3 covers 16 residues, taking in both the cysteine and the phenylalanine. The only DNA kept is the CDR3, 48 bases in frame from the first base. The clonotype was recovered from a middle-aged man with active or convalescent COVID-19. The source material was peripheral blood. The V gene is TRBV24-1 and the J gene is TRBJ2-2; perhaps TRBD1 is the D gene, with 5 bases matching. The CDR3 region: CATSDQTPGSGGELFF. The sequenced DNA: TGTGCCACCAGTGATCAGACTCCAGGGTCGGGCGGGGAGCTGTTTTTT.